The sample holds a few counts of the clone carrying this T cell receptor beta chain. Antigen unknown. A much larger clone lies one base from this, so it may be a read error. TCRbeta libraries were built with three rounds of nested PCR, modified from ARM-PCR. TCRdb called the multiplex PCR reads again in MiXCR, with one record for every CDR3 protein. The sample has 91,000 or so distinct CDR3 sequences, about 70% seen once. No cell sorting was done before RNA was extracted from the tissue. The data stem from a study of tumor and adjacent non-tumor tissue in lung cancer. On the study more broadly: The cohort had around twelve adenocarcinoma, a couple of squamous cell and 1 small cell patients. The study, taken as a whole, reports: Tumor tissue had significantly higher TCR diversity than normal lung. In normal lung, the top 100 clones were significantly more dominant than in tumor.

Germline lookup yields CDR1 MNHEY and CDR2 SVGAGI. V dropped 6 bases and J dropped 10; count of bases not matched to a gene: 14. The CDR3 has 15 residues. Sequenced sample: lung tumor tissue. This TCR derives from a man in his fifties or sixties with non-small cell lung cancer. This chain uses TRBV6-5 with TRBJ2-2, with 7 bases aligning to TRBD2. As DNA, the CDR3 is TGTGCCAGCAGCTACCTCCGGGGGGAGCCCGAGGAGCTGTTTTTT. Its protein is CASSYLRGEPEELFF.